Sequencing of this T cell receptor (beta chain) was carried out in a study of blood T cell repertoires in COVID-19. Study at large: Samples of COVID-19 (acute and convalescent) were obtained from the United States, Italy and Spain.

The table came from immunoSEQ multiplex PCR; TCRdb's copy has only in-frame clones and leaves some out. The sample has 210,000 or so clones, under 90% seen once. The age range of participants was about 18 to 89 years, with residence in 20 to 25 US areas. Sequenced material: PBMCs or T cells enriched from blood (not recorded which). The receptor was derived from a woman between 45 and 60 years old who had been exposed to COVID-19.

For the CDR3, the DNA is TGTGCCAGCCGCGGCCCGGGGGGGACCCAGCATTTT. This sequence encodes CASRGPGGTQHF. The rearrangement links TRBV12-3 or TRBV12-4 to TRBJ1-5; a weak D match, TRBD1 (5 bases). The CDR3 has 12 amino acids. V lost 8 bases, J lost 11 bases, and 16 bases lay in between.